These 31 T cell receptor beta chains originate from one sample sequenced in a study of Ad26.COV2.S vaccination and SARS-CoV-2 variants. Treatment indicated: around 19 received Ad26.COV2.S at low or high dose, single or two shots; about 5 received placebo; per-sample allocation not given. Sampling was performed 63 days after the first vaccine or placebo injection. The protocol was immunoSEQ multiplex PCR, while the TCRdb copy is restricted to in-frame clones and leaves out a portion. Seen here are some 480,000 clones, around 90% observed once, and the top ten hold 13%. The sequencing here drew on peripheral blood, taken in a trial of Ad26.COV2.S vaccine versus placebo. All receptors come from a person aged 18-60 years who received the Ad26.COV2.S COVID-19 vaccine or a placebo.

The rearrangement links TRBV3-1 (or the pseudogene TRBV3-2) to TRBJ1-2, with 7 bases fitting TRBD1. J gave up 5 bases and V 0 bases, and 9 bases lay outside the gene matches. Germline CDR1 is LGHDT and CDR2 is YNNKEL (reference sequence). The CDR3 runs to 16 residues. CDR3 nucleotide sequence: TGTGCCAGCAGCCAAGAAGGTCACAGGGGTCATTATGGCTACACCTTC. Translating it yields CASSQEGHRGHYGYTF.

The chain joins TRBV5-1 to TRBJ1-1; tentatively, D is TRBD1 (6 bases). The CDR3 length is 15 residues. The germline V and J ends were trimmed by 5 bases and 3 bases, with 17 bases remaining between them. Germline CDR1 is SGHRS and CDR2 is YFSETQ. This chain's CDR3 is CASRSGQGGHTEAFF. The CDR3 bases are TGCGCCAGCAGGTCGGGACAAGGAGGGCACACTGAAGCTTTCTTT.

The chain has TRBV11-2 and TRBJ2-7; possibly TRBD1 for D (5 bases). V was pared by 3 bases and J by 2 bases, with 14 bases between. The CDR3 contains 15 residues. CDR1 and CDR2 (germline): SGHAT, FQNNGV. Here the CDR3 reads CASSFRGRAAYEQYF. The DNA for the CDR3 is TGTGCCAGCAGCTTCCGCGGCAGGGCCGCCTACGAGCAGTACTTC. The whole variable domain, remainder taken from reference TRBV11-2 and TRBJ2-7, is EAGVAQSPRYKIIEKRQSVAFWCNPISGHATLYWYQQILGQGPKLLIQFQNNGVVDDSQLPKDRFSAERLKGVDSTLKIQPAKLEDSAVYLCASSFRGRAAYEQYFGPGTRLTVT.

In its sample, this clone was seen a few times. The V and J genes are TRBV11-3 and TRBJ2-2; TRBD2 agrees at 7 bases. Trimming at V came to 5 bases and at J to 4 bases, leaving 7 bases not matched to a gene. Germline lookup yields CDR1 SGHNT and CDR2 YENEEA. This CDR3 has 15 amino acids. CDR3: CASSRAGTITGELFF. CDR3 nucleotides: TGTGCCAGCAGCCGGGCCGGGACTATCACCGGGGAGCTGTTTTTT.

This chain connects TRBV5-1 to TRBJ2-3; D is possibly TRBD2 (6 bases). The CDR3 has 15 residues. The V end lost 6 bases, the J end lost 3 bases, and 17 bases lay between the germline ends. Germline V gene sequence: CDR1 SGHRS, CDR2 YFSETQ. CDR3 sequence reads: CASTSTGVGTDTQYF. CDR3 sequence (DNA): TGCGCCAGCACCTCAACGGGAGTAGGGACAGATACGCAGTATTTT.

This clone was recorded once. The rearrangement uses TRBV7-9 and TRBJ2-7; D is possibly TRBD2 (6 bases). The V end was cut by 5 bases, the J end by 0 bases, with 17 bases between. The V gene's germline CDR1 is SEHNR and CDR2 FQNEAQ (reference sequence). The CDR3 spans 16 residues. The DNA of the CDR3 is TGTGCCAGCAGCCCCCTGGGACTGGCAAGCTCCTACGAGCAGTACTTC. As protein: CASSPLGLASSYEQYF. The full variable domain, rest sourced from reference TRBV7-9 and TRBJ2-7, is DTGVSQNPRHKITKRGQNVTFRCDPISEHNRLYWYRQTLGQGPEFLTYFQNEAQLEKSRLLSDRFSAERPKGSFSTLEIQRTEQGDSAMYLCASSPLGLASSYEQYFGPGTRLTVT.

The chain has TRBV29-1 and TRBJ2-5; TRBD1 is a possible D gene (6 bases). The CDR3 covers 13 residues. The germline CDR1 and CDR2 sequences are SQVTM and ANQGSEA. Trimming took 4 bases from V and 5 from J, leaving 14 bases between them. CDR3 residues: CSVAGQQSETQYF. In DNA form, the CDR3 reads TGCAGCGTTGCCGGACAGCAGTCGGAGACCCAGTACTTC.

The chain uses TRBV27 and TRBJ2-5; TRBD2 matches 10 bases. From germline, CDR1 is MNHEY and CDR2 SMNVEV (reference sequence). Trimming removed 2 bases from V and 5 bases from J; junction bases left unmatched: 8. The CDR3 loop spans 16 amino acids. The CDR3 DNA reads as TGTGCCAGCAGTTTACTAGCGGGAGTCTCTGCGGAGACCCAGTACTTC. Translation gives CASSLLAGVSAETQYF.

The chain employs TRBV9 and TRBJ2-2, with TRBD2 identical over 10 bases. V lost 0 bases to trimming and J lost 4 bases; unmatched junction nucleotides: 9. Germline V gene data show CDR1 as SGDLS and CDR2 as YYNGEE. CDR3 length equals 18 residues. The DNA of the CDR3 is TGTGCCAGCAGCGTAGGGCCTAGCGGGAGTGAGGGCACCGGGGAGCTGTTTTTT. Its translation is CASSVGPSGSEGTGELFF. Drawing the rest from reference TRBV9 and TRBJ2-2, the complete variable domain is DSGVTQTPKHLITATGQRVTLRCSPRSGDLSVYWYQQSLDQGLQFLIQYYNGEERAKGNILERFSAQQFPDLHSELNLSSLELGDSALYFCASSVGPSGSEGTGELFFGEGSRLTVL.

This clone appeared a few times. Written as DNA, the CDR3 is TGTGCCAGCAGTAACGCAGGGGGAAACACCATATATTTT. Encoded protein: CASSNAGGNTIYF. This chain connects TRBV6-5 to TRBJ1-3, with D possibly matching TRBD1 (5 bases). Trimming took off 5 bases at V and 4 bases at J, with 9 bases between the two ends. The germline V gene has CDR1 MNHEY and CDR2 SVGAGI. The CDR3 consists of 13 residues.

Here the CDR3 reads CASSLRGTSDYEQYF. Written as DNA, the CDR3 is TGTGCCAGCAGCTTAAGGGGGACTAGCGATTACGAGCAGTACTTC. The chain joins TRBV5-4 to TRBJ2-7, with 10 bases aligning to TRBD2. Losses at the gene ends were 2 bases for V and 4 bases for J; bases not matched to a gene: 6. In germline, CDR1 is SGHNT, CDR2 YYREEE (reference sequence). This CDR3 has 15 amino acids.

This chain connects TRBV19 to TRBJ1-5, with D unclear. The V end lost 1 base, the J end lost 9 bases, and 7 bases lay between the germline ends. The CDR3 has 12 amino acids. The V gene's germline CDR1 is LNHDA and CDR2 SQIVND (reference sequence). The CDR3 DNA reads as TGTGCCAGTAGTATAGCCGCCGGGCCCCAGCATTTT. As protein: CASSIAAGPQHF.

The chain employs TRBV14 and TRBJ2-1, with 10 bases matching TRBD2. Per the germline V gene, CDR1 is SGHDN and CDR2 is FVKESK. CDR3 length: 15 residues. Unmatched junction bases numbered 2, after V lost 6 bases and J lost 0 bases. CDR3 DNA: TGTGCCAGCAGGGGACTAGCGTCCTCCTACAATGAGCAGTTCTTC. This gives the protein CASRGLASSYNEQFF.

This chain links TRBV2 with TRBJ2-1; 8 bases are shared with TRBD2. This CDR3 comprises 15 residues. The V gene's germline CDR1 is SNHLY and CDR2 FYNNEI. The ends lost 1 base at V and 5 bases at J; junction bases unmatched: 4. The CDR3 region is CASSEVLAGNNEQFF. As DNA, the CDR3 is TGTGCCAGCAGTGAAGTGTTAGCGGGAAACAATGAGCAGTTCTTC. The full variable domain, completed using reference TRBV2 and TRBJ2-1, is EPEVTQTPSHQVTQMGQEVILRCVPISNHLYFYWYRQILGQKVEFLVSFYNNEISEKSEIFDDQFSVERPDGSNFTLKIRSTKLEDSAMYFCASSEVLAGNNEQFFGPGTRLTVL.

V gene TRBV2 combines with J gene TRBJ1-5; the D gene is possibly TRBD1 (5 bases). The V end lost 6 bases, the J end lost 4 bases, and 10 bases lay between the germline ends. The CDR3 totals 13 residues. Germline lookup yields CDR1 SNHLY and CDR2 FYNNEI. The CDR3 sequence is CASRGPGNQPQHF. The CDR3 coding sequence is TGTGCCAGCAGGGGGCCCGGGAATCAGCCCCAGCATTTT.

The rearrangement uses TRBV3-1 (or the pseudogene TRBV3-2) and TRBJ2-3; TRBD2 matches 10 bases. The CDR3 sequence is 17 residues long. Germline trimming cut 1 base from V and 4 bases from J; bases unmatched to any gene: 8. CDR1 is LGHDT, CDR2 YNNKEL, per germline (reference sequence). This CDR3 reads CASSQGLGLAAPDTQYF. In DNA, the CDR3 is TGTGCCAGCAGCCAAGGTCTCGGACTAGCGGCCCCAGATACGCAGTATTTT.

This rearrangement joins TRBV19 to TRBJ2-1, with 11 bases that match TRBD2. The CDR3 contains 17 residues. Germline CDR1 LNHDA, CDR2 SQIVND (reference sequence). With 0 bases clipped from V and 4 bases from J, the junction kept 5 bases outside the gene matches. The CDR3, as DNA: TGTGCCAGTAGTATAGATTGGGGGACTAGCGGTTACAATGAGCAGTTCTTC. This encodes CASSIDWGTSGYNEQFF.

The CDR3 is CAWSSPGNLRNNEQFF. The CDR3 region has the DNA TGTGCCTGGAGTTCCCCAGGGAACCTGCGAAACAATGAGCAGTTCTTC. This sequence joins TRBV30 and TRBJ2-1, with a possible D match to TRBD1 (5 bases). This CDR3 contains 16 residues. CDR1 GTSNPN and CDR2 SVGIG come from the germline V gene (reference sequence). V lost 2 bases, J lost 5 bases, and 19 bases lay in between. Full variable domain (rest looked up from reference TRBV30 and TRBJ2-1): SQTIHQWPATLVQPVGSPLSLECTVEGTSNPNLYWYRQAAGRGLQLLFYSVGIGQISSEVPQNLSASRPQDRQFILSSKKLLLSDSGFYLCAWSSPGNLRNNEQFFGPGTRLTVL.

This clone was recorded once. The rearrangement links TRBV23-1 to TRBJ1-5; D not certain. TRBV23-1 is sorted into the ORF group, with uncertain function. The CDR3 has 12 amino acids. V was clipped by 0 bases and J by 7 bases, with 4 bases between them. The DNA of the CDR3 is TGCGCCAGCAGTCAATCCCCCCAGCCCCAGCATTTT. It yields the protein CASSQSPQPQHF.

The CDR3 loop reads CASIRTSGGYNEQFF. The CDR3 bases are TGTGCCAGCATCAGAACTAGCGGGGGCTACAATGAGCAGTTCTTC. The V call is TRBV2, the J call TRBJ2-1; 11 bases fit TRBD2. The CDR3 extends over 15 amino acids. V dropped 7 bases and J dropped 3; count of bases not matched to a gene: 5. CDR1 and CDR2 from the germline V gene are SNHLY and FYNNEI.

This chain's CDR3 is CATSETGTGPVQYF. The DNA of the CDR3 is TGTGCCACCAGTGAAACCGGGACAGGCCCAGTGCAGTACTTC. The chain joins TRBV24-1 to TRBJ2-7, with TRBD1 matching 8 bases. This CDR3 has 14 residues. Trimming cost V 4 bases and J 9 bases; bases outside gene matches: 10. Germline loops: CDR1 KGHDR, CDR2 SFDVKD.

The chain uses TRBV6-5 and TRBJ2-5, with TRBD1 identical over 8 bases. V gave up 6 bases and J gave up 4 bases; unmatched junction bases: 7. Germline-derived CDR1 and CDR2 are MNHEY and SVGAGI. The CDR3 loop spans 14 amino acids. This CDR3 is CASRIGQGVETQYF. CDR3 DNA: TGTGCCAGCAGGATTGGACAGGGTGTAGAGACCCAGTACTTC.

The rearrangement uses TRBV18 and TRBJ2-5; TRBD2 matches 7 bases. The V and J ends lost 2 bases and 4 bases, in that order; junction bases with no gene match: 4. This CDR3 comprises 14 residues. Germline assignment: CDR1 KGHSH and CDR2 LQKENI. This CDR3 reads CASSPVSGGETQYF. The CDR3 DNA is TGTGCCAGCTCACCAGTATCGGGAGGAGAGACCCAGTACTTC.

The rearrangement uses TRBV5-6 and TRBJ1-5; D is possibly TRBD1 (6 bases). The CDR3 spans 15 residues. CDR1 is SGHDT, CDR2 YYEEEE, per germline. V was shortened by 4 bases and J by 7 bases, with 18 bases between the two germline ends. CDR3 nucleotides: TGTGCCAGCAGCACGGGGGCCGATCTAAGGCAGCCCCAGCATTTT. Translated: CASSTGADLRQPQHF.

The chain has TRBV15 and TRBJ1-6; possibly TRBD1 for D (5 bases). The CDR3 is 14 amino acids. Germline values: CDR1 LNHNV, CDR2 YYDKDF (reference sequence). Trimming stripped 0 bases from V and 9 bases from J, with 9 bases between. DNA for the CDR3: TGTGCCACCAGCAGAGATAGCAGGGTTTCACCCCTCCACTTT. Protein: CATSRDSRVSPLHF.

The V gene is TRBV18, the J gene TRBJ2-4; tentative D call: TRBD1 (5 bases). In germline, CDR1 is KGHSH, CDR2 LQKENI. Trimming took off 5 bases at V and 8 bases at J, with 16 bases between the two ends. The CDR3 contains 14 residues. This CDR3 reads CASSRTRNGDIQYF. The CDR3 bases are TGTGCCAGCTCAAGGACAAGGAATGGAGACATTCAGTACTTC.

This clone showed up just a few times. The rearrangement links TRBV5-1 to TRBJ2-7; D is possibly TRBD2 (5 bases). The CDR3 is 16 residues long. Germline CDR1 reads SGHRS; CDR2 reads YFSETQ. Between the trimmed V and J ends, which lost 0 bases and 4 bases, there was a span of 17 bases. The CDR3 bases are TGCGCCAGCAGCTTGGATGAACGGGGTTCCGGATACGAGCAGTACTTC. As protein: CASSLDERGSGYEQYF.

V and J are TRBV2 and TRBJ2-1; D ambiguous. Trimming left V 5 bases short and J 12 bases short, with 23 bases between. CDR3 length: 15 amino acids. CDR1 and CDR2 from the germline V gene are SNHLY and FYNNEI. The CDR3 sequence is CASSNLRLGKGLQFF. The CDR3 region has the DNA TGTGCCAGCAGTAACCTCCGTCTTGGAAAAGGGTTGCAGTTCTTC.

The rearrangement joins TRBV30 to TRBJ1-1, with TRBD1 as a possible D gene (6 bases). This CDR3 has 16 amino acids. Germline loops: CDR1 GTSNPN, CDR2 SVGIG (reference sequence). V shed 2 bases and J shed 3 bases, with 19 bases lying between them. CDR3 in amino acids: CAWSLPQGGVYTEAFF. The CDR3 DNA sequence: TGTGCCTGGAGTCTCCCTCAAGGGGGGGTTTACACTGAAGCTTTCTTT.

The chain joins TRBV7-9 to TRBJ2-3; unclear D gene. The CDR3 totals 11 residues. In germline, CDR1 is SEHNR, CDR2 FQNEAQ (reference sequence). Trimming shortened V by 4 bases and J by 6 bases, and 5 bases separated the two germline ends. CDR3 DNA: TGTGCCAGCAGCTCCAAGGATACGCAGTATTTT. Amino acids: CASSSKDTQYF.

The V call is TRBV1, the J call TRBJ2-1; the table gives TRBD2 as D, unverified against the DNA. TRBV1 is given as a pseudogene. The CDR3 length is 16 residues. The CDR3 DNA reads TGCACCAGCAGCCAACCAGACTTAAAGACCTACAATGAGCAGTTCTTC. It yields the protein CTSSQPDLKTYNEQFF.